The 9 T cell receptor beta chains below were found in one sample sequenced in a study of cytomegalovirus exposure and HLA in healthy donors. Use of 60 Vbeta and 13 Jbeta primers characterized the PCR. Assay: immunoSEQ multiplex PCR; the TCRdb copy retains only in-frame clones and omits some. Of 150,000 to 180,000 clones detected, roughly 80% appear once; the ten largest clones hold 7.7%. Material for sequencing was PBMCs. These TCRs come from a man younger than 40 in good health and CMV-seropositive.

As to this clone: Its ends do not fully match the called genes, so a read error is possible. The chain uses TRBV7-7 and TRBJ2-1; TRBD2 aligns across 10 bases. Germline CDR1 reads SSHAT; CDR2 reads FNYEAQ (reference sequence). CDR3 length: 15 amino acids. The CDR3 sequence is CASSSRLAGANEQFF. CDR3 DNA sequence: TGTGCTAGCAGCTCCCGGCTAGCGGGAGCCAATGAGCAGTTCTTC.

This chain connects TRBV29-1 to TRBJ1-2; possible D gene TRBD1, 5 bases. Germline values: CDR1 SQVTM, CDR2 ANQGSEA. Trimming removed 7 bases from V and 4 bases from J, with 13 bases in between. The CDR3 extends over 12 amino acids. The CDR3 sequence: CSAKQVFYGYTF. In DNA form, the CDR3 reads TGCAGCGCGAAACAGGTCTTCTATGGCTACACCTTC.

The chain carries TRBV10-3 and TRBJ1-1, with D hard to call. V was trimmed by 4 bases and J by 3 bases, leaving 9 bases between them. Germline loops: CDR1 ENHRY, CDR2 SYGVKD. This CDR3 is built from 13 residues. CDR3 in amino acids: CAISGGGYTEAFF. The CDR3 DNA follows: TGTGCCATCAGTGGAGGAGGGTACACTGAAGCTTTCTTT.

Regarding this clone: Additional DNA sequences in this sample encode the identical CDR3. The chain is built from TRBV10-3 and TRBJ2-7, with TRBD1 identical over 8 bases. Germline V lookup: CDR1 ENHRY, CDR2 SYGVKD. V trimming: 3 bases; J trimming: 4 bases; junction bases outside the gene matches: 8. CDR3 length equals 15 residues. The CDR3 loop reads CAISDLDRGSYEQYF. CDR3 coding DNA: TGTGCCATCAGTGATCTCGACAGGGGATCTTACGAGCAGTACTTC.

The chain joins TRBV7-2 to TRBJ2-1; a possible D gene is TRBD2 (6 bases). V was trimmed by 7 bases and J by 10 bases, leaving 20 bases between them. Germline loops: CDR1 SGHTA, CDR2 FQGNSA. There are 14 residues in the CDR3. DNA of the CDR3: TGTGCCAGCATCCGTCCCGGGACTGGGGCCGAGCAGTTCTTC. Its translation is CASIRPGTGAEQFF.

V usage is TRBV6-6 and J usage is TRBJ1-2; D gene uncertain. Germline V gene lookup returns CDR1 MNHNY and CDR2 SVGAGI (reference sequence). This CDR3 region has 15 residues. Trimming removed 7 bases at V and 4 bases at J, with 19 bases between. The CDR3 loop reads CASTPGGAPTYGYTF. CDR3 DNA sequence: TGTGCCAGCACCCCGGGTGGAGCCCCCACCTATGGCTACACCTTC.

The rearrangement uses TRBV6-1 and TRBJ2-3; TRBD2 aligns across 8 bases. This CDR3 contains 15 residues. Unmatched junction bases numbered 7, after V lost 4 bases and J lost 4 bases. Germline V lookup: CDR1 MNHNS, CDR2 SASEGT. DNA for the CDR3: TGTGCCAGCAGTGGGAGCGGGGGTCTCCCAGATACGCAGTATTTT. It specifies CASSGSGGLPDTQYF.

This chain joins TRBV27 and TRBJ1-1; 7 positions agree with TRBD1. Germline assignment: CDR1 MNHEY and CDR2 SMNVEV (reference sequence). This CDR3 contains 14 residues. Unmatched junction bases numbered 7, after V lost 6 bases and J lost 3 bases. As DNA, the CDR3 is TGTGCCAGCAGATCGGGACAGCTTTACACTGAAGCTTTCTTT. It codes for CASRSGQLYTEAFF.

This rearrangement joins TRBV7-2 to TRBJ2-1; 8 bases are a match to TRBD2. The J segment lost 4 bases and the V segment lost 3 bases, leaving 5 bases of the junction unmatched. The CDR3 is made up of 15 amino acids. CDR1 SGHTA and CDR2 FQGNSA come from the germline V gene. CDR3 amino acids: CASSLSGSHYNEQFF. The CDR3 DNA follows: TGTGCCAGCAGCTTGAGCGGGAGCCATTACAATGAGCAGTTCTTC.